This TCR beta chain stems from a study of CD8+CD57+ T cells in acquired aplastic anemia. For the study at large: The sorted CD4+ and CD8+ cells yielded an average roughly 3 ug of DNA. Average CD4+ read depth in healthy donors was 10 million to 12 million reads. Study results and caveats: Researchers reported that CD8+ Simpson's diversity was not significantly different in patients versus controls. Patients and controls shared some 29 CD8+ CDR3 sequences, which appeared highly expressed in patients and within their immunodominant clones.

This CDR3 is 13 amino acids long. CDR1 is SGHTA and CDR2 is FQGNSA in the germline V gene. The germline V and J ends were trimmed by 2 bases and 6 bases, with 10 bases remaining between them. About this clonotype: Antigen: not known.

TCR beta VDJ and CDR3 profiles were obtained from a genomic DNA template. TCRdb used MiXCR to reprocess the reads, holding one entry per CDR3 protein. The sample holds around 130,000 distinct CDR3 sequences, about 48% seen once. The TCR was taken from a human donor in good health, serving as a control. The sequenced sample consisted of sorted CD4+, CD8+, or CD8+CD57+ T cells (not recorded which) from PBMCs. The chain links TRBV7-2 to TRBJ1-2, with D uncertain. Written as DNA, the CDR3 is TGTGCCAGCAGCTTACTAACAGACGATGGCTACACCTTC. It specifies CASSLLTDDGYTF.